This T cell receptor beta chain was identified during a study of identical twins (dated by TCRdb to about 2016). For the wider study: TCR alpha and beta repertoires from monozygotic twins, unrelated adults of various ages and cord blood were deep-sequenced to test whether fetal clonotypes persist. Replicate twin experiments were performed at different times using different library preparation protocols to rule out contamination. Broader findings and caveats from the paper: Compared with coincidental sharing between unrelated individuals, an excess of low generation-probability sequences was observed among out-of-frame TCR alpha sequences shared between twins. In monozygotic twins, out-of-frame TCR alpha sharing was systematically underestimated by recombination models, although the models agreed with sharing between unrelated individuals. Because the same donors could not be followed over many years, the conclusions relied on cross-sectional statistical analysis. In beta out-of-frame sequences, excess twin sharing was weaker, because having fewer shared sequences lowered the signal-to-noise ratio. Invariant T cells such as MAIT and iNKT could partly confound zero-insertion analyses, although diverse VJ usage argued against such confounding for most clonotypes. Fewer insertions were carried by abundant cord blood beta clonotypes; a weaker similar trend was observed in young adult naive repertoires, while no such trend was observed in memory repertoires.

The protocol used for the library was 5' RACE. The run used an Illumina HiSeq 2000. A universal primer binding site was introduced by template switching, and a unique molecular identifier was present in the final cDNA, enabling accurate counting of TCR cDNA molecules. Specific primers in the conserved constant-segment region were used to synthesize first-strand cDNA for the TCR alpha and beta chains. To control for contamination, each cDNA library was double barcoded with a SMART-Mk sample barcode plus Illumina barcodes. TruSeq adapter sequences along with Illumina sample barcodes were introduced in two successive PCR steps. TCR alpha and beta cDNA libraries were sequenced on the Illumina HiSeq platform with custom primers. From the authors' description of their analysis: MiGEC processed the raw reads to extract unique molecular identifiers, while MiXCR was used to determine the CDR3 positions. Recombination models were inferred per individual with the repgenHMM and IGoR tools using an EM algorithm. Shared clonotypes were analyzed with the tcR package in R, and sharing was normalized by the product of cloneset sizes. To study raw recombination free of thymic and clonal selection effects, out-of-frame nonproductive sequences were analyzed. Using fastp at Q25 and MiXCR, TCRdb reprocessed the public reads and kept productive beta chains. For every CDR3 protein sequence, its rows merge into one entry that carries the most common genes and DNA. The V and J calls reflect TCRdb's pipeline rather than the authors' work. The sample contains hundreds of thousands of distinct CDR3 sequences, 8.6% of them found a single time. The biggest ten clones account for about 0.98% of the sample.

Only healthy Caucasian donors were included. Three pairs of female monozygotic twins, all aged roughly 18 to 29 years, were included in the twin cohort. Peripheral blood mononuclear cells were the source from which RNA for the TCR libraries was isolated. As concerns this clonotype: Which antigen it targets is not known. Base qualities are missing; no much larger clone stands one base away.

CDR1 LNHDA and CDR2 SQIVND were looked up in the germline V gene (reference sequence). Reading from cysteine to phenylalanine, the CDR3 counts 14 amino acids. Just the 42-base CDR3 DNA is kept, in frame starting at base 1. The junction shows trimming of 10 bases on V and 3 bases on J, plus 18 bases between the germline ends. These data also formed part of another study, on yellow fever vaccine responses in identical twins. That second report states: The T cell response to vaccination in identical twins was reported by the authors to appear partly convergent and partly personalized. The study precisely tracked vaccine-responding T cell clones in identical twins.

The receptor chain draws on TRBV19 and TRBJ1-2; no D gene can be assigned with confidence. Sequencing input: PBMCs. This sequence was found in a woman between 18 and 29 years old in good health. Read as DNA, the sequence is TGTGCCACTCTCTACTTCAGAATTTACTATGGCTACACCTTC. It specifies CATLYFRIYYGYTF.